This T cell receptor (beta chain) was identified during a study of human T cells and chemical hapten exposure. Study-level background: TCR yields differed between samples (mainly from small differences in pooled library volume). Study-wide findings and caveats: After DPC sensitization, TCRs above 1 in 1000 frequency showed no change.

Many counts were recorded for this clonotype. What it binds is unknown. TCRdb reprocessed the RACE reads via MiXCR and lists one record per CDR3 protein. The sample shows 50,000 or so distinct CDR3 sequences, roughly 4.2% of them seen only once. V gave up 0 bases and J gave up 0 bases, with 9 bases separating them. Germline CDR1 and CDR2: LGHNA and YNFKEQ. The CDR3 length is 16 residues. Documented time point: healthy volunteer bleed at 2 weeks. The total RNA was obtained from whole blood that was not fractionated. Input material: whole blood. The source of this sequence is a human donor in good health. Some clones in this sample may be carry-over from other donors' samples. V is TRBV4-2 and J is TRBJ2-1, with D uncertain. In DNA form, the CDR3 reads TGTGCCAGCAGCCAAGATGGGCTTTCCTCCTACAATGAGCAGTTCTTC. Its translation: CASSQDGLSSYNEQFF.